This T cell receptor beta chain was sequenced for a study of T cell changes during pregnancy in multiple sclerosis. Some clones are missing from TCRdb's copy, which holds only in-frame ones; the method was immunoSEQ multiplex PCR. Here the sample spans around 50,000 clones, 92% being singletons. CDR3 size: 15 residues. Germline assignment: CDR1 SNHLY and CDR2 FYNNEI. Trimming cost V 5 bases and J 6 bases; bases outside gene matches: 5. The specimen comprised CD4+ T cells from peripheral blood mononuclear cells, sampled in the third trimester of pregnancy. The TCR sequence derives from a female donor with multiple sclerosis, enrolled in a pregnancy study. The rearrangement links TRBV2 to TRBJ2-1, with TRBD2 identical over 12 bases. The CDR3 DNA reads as TGTGCCAGCAGTAGACTAGCGGGAGCTGGCAATGAGCAGTTCTTC. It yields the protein CASSRLAGAGNEQFF.